In this sample, the clone carrying this TCR beta chain turned up many times. Its antigen is not identified. The source of the sample is a study of T cells after yellow fever vaccination. 5'RACE template switching produced TCR cDNA carrying a universal primer site and UMIs. TCRdb fed the 5' RACE reads into MiXCR, producing one record per CDR3 protein. The profile covers more than 90,000 distinct CDR3 sequences, with 7% to 8.5% appearing a single time and 25% taken by the ten largest. CDR1 MNHEY and CDR2 SMNVEV come from the germline V gene (reference sequence). CDR3 length: 14 amino acids. V trimming: 6 bases; J trimming: 6 bases; junction bases outside the gene matches: 7. Study-wide points: Weaker, the secondary response peaked sooner, at day 5 versus 15. In post-booster samples, most primary-vaccination clones reappeared (about 97% CD4, 88% CD8).

Material: CD8+ T cells sorted from PBMCs, obtained 45 days after the yellow fever booster vaccination. The chain has TRBV27 and TRBJ2-2; 7 bases are a match to TRBD1. The sequence derives from a man younger than 45 who received the YFV17D yellow fever vaccine. The CDR3 here is CASSLGGTSGELFF. The CDR3 DNA sequence: TGTGCCAGCAGCCTAGGGGGCACTTCCGGGGAGCTGTTTTTT.